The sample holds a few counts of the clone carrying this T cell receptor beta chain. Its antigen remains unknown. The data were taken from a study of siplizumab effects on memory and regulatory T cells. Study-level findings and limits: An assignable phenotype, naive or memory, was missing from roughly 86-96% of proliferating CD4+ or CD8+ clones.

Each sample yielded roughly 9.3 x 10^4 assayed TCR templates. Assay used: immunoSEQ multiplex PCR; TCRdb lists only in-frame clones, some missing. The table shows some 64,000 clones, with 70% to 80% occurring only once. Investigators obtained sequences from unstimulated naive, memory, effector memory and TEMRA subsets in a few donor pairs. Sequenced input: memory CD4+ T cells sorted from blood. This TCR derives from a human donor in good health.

The CDR3 nucleotides read TGCGCCAGCAGCTTGGACGGGGGAGTTGGCAATCAGCCCCAGCATTTT. Translating it yields CASSLDGGVGNQPQHF. The chain recombines TRBV5-1 with TRBJ1-5, with D tentatively TRBD1 (5 bases). The CDR3 totals 16 residues. Germline V gene lookup returns CDR1 SGHRS and CDR2 YFSETQ. Trimming removed 0 bases at V and 2 bases at J, with 12 bases between.